The source of this TCR beta chain is a study of blood T cell repertoires in COVID-19. Original handling: Counts of nucleated cells, estimated from reference gene primer amplification, were obtained. Measured with immunoSEQ multiplex PCR; TCRdb has only the in-frame clones, and not every one. That table gives V, J and clone size, and the DNA gave D and trimming. The sample lists 150,000 to 200,000 clones; 85% to 90% were seen once. V dropped 5 bases and J dropped 8 bases, with 18 bases sitting between them. Germline V gives CDR1 SEHNR, CDR2 FQNEAQ (reference sequence). This CDR3 contains 15 residues. The chain carries TRBV7-9 and TRBJ1-4; unclear D gene. Sequencing was done on a sample of peripheral blood. The clonotype originates from a person aged 70 to 79 with COVID-19, enrolled during active disease. CDR3 in DNA: TGTGCCAGCAGCCCCGATAAAGGTCTAGGAGAAAAACTGTTTTTT. Amino acid sequence: CASSPDKGLGEKLFF.